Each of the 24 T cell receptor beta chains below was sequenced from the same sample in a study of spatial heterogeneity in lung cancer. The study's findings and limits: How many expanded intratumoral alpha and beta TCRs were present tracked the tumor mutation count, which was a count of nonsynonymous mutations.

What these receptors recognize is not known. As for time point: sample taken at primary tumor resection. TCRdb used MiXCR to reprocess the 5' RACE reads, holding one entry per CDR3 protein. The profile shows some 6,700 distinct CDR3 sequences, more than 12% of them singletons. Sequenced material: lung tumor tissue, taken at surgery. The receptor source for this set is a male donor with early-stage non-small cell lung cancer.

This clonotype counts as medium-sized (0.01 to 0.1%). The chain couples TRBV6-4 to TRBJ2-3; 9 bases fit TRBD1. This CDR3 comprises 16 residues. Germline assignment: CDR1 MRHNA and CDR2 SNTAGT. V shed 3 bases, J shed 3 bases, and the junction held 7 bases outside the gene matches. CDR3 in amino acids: CASSENGGTGTDTQYF. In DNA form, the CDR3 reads TGTGCCAGCAGTGAGAATGGAGGGACAGGGACAGATACGCAGTATTTT.

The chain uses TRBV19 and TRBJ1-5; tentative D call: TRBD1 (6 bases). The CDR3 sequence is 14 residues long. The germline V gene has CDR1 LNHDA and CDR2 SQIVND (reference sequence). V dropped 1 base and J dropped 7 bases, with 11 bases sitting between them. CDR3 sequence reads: CASSIARGSQPQHF. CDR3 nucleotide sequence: TGTGCCAGTAGTATAGCCAGGGGTAGCCAGCCCCAGCATTTT.

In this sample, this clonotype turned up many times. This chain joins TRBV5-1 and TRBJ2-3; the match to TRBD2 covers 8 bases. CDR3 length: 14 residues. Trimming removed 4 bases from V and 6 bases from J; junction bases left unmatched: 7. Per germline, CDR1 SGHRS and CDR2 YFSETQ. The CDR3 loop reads CASSLGTSSDTQYF. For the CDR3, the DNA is TGCGCCAGCAGCCTAGGGACTAGTTCGGATACGCAGTATTTT.

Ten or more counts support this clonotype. The CDR3 sequence is CSVEDRSARNTIYF. CDR3 nucleotide sequence: TGCAGCGTTGAAGATCGGTCCGCGCGGAACACCATATATTTT. The V call is TRBV29-1, the J call TRBJ1-3; D is unclear. The CDR3 length is 14 residues. CDR1 and CDR2 from the germline V gene are SQVTM and ANQGSEA. V was clipped by 0 bases and J by 7 bases, with 13 bases between them.

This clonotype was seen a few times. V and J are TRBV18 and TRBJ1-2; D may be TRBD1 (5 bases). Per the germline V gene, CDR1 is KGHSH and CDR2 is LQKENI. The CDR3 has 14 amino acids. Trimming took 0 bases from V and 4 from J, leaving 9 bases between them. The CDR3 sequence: CASSPPTESYGYTF. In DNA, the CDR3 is TGTGCCAGCTCACCACCGACAGAATCCTATGGCTACACCTTC. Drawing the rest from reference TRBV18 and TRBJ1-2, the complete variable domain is NAGVMQNPRHLVRRRGQEARLRCSPMKGHSHVYWYRQLPEEGLKFMVYLQKENIIDESGMPKERFSAEFPKEGPSILRIQQVVRGDSAAYFCASSPPTESYGYTFGSGTRLTVV.

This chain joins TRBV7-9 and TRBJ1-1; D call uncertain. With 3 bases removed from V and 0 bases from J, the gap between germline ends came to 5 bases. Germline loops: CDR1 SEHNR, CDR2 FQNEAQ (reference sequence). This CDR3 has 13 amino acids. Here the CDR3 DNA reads TGTGCCAGCAGCTTGCTCGTGAACACTGAAGCTTTCTTT. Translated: CASSLLVNTEAFF.

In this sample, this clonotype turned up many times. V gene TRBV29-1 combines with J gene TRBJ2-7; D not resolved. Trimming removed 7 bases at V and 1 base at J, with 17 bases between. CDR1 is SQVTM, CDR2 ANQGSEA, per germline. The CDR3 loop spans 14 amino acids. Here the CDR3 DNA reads TGCAGCGCCTCAATTTTCGGGCCGTCCTACGAGCAGTACTTC. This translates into CSASIFGPSYEQYF.

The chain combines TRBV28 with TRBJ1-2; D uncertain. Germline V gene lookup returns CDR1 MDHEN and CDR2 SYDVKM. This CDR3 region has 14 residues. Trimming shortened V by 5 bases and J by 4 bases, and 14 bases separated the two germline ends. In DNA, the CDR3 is TGTGCCAGCAGTCTCCCCGGGAGATTCTATGGCTACACCTTC. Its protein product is CASSLPGRFYGYTF.

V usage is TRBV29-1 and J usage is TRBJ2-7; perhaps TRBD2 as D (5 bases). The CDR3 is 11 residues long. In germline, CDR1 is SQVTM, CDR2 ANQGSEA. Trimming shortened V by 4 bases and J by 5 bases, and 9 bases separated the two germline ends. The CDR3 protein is CSVGGQHEQYF. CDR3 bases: TGCAGCGTTGGCGGGCAGCACGAGCAGTACTTC.

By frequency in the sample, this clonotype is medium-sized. The CDR3 nucleotides are TGTGCCAGCCGGACAGGTCAGGATGGTTCACCCCTCCACTTT. The encoded protein is CASRTGQDGSPLHF. The V and J genes are TRBV6-6 and TRBJ1-6; 7 nucleotides agree with TRBD1. CDR3 length: 14 residues. CDR1 MNHNY and CDR2 SVGAGI come from the germline V gene (reference sequence). The V and J ends lost 8 bases and 9 bases, in that order; junction bases with no gene match: 10.

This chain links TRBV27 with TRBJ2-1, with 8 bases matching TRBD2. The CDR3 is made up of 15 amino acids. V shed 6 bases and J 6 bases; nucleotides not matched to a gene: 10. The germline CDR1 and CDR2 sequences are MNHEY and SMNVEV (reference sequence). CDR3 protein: CASRLRREGINEQFF. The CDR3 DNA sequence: TGTGCCAGCAGATTAAGACGGGAGGGTATCAATGAGCAGTTCTTC.

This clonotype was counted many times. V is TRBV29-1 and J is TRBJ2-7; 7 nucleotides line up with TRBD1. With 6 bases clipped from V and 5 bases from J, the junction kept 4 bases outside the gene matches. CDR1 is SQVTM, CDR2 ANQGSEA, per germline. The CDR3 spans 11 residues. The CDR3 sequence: CSVGQGDEQYF. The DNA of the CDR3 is TGCAGCGTCGGTCAGGGGGACGAGCAGTACTTC.

CDR3 in DNA: TGTGCCAGCAGCTTAACCGGCCCCGAAGGTGGGCCCCAGCATTTT. This gives the protein CASSLTGPEGGPQHF. J is TRBJ1-5 and V is TRBV7-2; D unresolved. This CDR3 has 15 amino acids. Germline V gene lookup returns CDR1 SGHTA and CDR2 FQGNSA. V gave up 2 bases and J gave up 9 bases, with 17 bases separating them.

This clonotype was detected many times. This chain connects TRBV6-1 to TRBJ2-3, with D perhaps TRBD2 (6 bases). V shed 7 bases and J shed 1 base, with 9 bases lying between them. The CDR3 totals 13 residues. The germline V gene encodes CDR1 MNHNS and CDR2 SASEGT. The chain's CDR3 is CASMPSGTDTQYF. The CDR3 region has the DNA TGTGCCAGCATGCCTAGCGGCACAGATACGCAGTATTTT.

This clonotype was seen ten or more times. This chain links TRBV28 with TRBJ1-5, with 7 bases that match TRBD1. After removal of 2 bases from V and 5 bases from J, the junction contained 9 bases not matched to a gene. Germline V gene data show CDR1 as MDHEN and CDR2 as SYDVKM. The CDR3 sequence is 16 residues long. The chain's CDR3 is CASSLAGDSYDQPQHF. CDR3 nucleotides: TGTGCCAGCAGTTTAGCAGGGGACAGTTACGATCAGCCCCAGCATTTT.

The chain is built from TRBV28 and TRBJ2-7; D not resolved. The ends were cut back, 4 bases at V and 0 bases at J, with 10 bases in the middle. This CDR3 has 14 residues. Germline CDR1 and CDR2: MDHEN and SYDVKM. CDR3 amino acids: CASSSTPSSYEQYF. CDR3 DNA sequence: TGTGCCAGCAGTTCGACACCGAGCTCCTACGAGCAGTACTTC.

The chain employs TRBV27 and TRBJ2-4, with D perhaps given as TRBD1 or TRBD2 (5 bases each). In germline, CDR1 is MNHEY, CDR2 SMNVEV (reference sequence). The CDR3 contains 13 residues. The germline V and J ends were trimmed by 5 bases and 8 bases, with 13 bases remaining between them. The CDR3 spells CASSRWGLDIQYF. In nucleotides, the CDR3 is TGTGCCAGCAGTCGGTGGGGGTTGGACATTCAGTACTTC.

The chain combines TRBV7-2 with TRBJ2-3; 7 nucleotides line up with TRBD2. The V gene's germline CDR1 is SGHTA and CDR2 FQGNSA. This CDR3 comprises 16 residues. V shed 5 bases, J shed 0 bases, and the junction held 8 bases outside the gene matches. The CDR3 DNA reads TGTGCCAGCAGCCCCAGGCAGGGAGGGAGCACAGATACGCAGTATTTT. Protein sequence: CASSPRQGGSTDTQYF.

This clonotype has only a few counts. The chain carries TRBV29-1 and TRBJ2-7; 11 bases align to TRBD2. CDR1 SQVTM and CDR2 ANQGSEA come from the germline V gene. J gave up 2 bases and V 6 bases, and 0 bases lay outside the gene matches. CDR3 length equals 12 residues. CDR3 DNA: TGCAGCGTGGGACTAGCGGCCTACGAGCAGTACTTC. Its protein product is CSVGLAAYEQYF.

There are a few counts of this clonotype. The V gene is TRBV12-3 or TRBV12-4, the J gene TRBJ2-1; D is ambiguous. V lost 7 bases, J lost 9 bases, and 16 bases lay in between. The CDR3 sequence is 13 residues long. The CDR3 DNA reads TGTGCCAGCACCCTGAGGAGCGATGGTGAGCAGTTCTTC. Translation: CASTLRSDGEQFF.

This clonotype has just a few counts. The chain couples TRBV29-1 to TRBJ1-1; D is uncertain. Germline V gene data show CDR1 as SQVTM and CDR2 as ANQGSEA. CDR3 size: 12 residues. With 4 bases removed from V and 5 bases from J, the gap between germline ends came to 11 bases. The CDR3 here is CSVAGSPTEAFF. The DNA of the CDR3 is TGCAGCGTTGCAGGATCTCCGACTGAAGCTTTCTTT.

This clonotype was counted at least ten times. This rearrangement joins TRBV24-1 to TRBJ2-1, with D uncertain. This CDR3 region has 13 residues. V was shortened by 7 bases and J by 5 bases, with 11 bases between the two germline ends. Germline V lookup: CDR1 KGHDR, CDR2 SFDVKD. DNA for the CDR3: TGTGCCACCAGCCCAGGTTTGGACAATGAGCAGTTCTTC. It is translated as CATSPGLDNEQFF.

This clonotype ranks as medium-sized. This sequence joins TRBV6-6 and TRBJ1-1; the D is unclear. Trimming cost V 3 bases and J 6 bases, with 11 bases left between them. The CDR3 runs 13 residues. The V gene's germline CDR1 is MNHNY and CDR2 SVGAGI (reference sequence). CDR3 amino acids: CASSYISRPEAFF. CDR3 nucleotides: TGTGCCAGCAGTTATATATCGCGGCCTGAAGCTTTCTTT.

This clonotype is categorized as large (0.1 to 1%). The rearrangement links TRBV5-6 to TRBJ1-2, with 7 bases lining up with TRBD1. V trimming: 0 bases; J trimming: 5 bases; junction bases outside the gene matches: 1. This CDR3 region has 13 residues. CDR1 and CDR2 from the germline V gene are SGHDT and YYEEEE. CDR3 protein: CASSLAGGYGYTF. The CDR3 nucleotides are TGTGCCAGCAGCTTGGCAGGGGGATATGGCTACACCTTC.